What follows are 12 T cell receptor beta chains derived from one specimen sequenced in a study of control samples from healthy donors and cancer patients. The assay was immunoSEQ multiplex PCR, and TCRdb's table has in-frame clones only and misses some. The table records about 86,000 clones, roughly nine tenths of them present only once. Source material: PBMCs. These receptors were obtained from a woman aged 45-59 years with colorectal cancer.

The chain is built from TRBV10-3 and TRBJ1-1, with D unresolved. The germline V gene encodes CDR1 ENHRY and CDR2 SYGVKD. This CDR3 is 15 amino acids long. Trimming took off 3 bases at V and 1 base at J, with 12 bases between the two ends. Written as DNA, the CDR3 is TGTGCCATCAGTGATATCGGACGGAAGAACACTGAAGCTTTCTTT. Translation: CAISDIGRKNTEAFF.

The V and J genes are TRBV5-1 and TRBJ2-7; the match to TRBD1 covers 7 bases. Germline values: CDR1 SGHRS, CDR2 YFSETQ. Germline trimming cut 3 bases from V and 7 bases from J; bases unmatched to any gene: 10. CDR3 size: 14 residues. In nucleotides, the CDR3 is TGCGCCAGCAGCTCGGGACAGCAGGAAGGAGAGCAGTACGTC. Its translation: CASSSGQQEGEQYV.

A remark on this clone: This specimen includes other DNA sequences encoding the same CDR3. The chain employs TRBV7-2 and TRBJ2-5; D might be TRBD2 (6 bases). Germline V lookup: CDR1 SGHTA, CDR2 FQGNSA. This CDR3 has 13 residues. Between the trimmed V and J ends, which lost 5 bases and 5 bases, there was a span of 12 bases. CDR3 sequence: CASSLGGRETQYF. The CDR3 DNA reads as TGTGCCAGCAGCCTGGGGGGAAGGGAGACCCAGTACTTC.

V gene TRBV28 combines with J gene TRBJ1-2; 7 bases fit TRBD1. J gave up 1 base and V 8 bases, and 7 bases lay outside the gene matches. The CDR3 is 14 residues long. In germline, CDR1 is MDHEN, CDR2 SYDVKM. The CDR3 coding sequence is TGTGCCAGCTCAGGGACAGCCTTTAACTATGGCTACACCTTC. It is translated as CASSGTAFNYGYTF.

V is TRBV6-5 and J is TRBJ1-3, with unresolved D. Germline CDR1 and CDR2: MNHEY and SVGAGI. Trimming pared 2 bases from V and 2 bases from J, leaving 13 bases between. The CDR3 sequence is 16 residues long. CDR3 bases: TGTGCCAGCAGTTACGGTCACAGTTTGCCTGGAAACACCATATATTTT. Translating it yields CASSYGHSLPGNTIYF.

The rearrangement uses TRBV28 and TRBJ1-5, with D perhaps TRBD1 (6 bases). Deletions cut 0 bases from V and 3 bases from J, with 15 bases between. In germline, CDR1 is MDHEN, CDR2 SYDVKM. This CDR3 region has 17 residues. In nucleotides, the CDR3 is TGTGCCAGCAGTTTATGGCCTTCGGGGGGGGCCAATCAGCCCCAGCATTTT. It yields the protein CASSLWPSGGANQPQHF.

This clone has only a few counts. The genes are TRBV10-1 and TRBJ2-7, with D unclear. Trimming took off 3 bases at V and 7 bases at J, with 10 bases between the two ends. CDR1 is WNHNN and CDR2 is SYGVQD in the germline V gene (reference sequence). This CDR3 spans 12 amino acids. The CDR3 here is CASSDWPREQYV. The CDR3 region has the DNA TGCGCCAGCAGTGATTGGCCAAGGGAGCAGTACGTC.

The genes are TRBV20-1 and TRBJ1-2; 8 bases match TRBD1. J was trimmed by 5 bases and V by 3 bases; bases with no gene match: 8. Germline assignment: CDR1 DFQATT and CDR2 SNEGSKA (reference sequence). The CDR3 loop spans 14 amino acids. CDR3 protein: CSASPSTGGYGYTF. CDR3 coding DNA: TGCAGTGCTAGTCCCTCCACAGGGGGATATGGCTACACCTTC.

The V gene is TRBV7-9, the J gene TRBJ2-5; 8 bases map to TRBD1. This CDR3 has 16 residues. V dropped 5 bases and J dropped 5; count of bases not matched to a gene: 13. The germline V gene has CDR1 SEHNR and CDR2 FQNEAQ (reference sequence). This CDR3 reads CASSRPTGTGGETQYF. The CDR3 nucleotides are TGTGCCAGCAGCCGACCTACCGGGACAGGTGGGGAGACCCAGTACTTC.

The CDR3 nucleotides are TGTGCCAGCAGACCCGCCACACTCCTCACCGGGGAGCTGTTTTTT. Protein: CASRPATLLTGELFF. The chain combines TRBV6-5 with TRBJ2-2; D is undetermined. V lost 6 bases to trimming and J lost 4 bases, with 15 bases between them. The CDR3 totals 15 residues. Germline CDR1 reads MNHEY; CDR2 reads SVGAGI.

The chain combines TRBV19 with TRBJ2-5, with D possibly being TRBD1 (6 bases). Germline V lookup: CDR1 LNHDA, CDR2 SQIVND (reference sequence). This CDR3 comprises 13 residues. Deletions cut 8 bases from V and 1 base from J, with 11 bases between. DNA of the CDR3: TGTGCCAGTGGTCAACAGGGCCAAGAGACCCAGTACTTC. It is translated as CASGQQGQETQYF.

J is TRBJ2-3 and V is TRBV5-1; D unresolved. The CDR3 consists of 16 residues. Trimming left V 4 bases short and J 1 base short, with 16 bases between. Germline values: CDR1 SGHRS, CDR2 YFSETQ. Here the CDR3 DNA reads TGCGCCAGCAGCGGCCTGGAGACTCGGGGCACAGATACGCAGTATTTT. It encodes CASSGLETRGTDTQYF.